This TCR beta chain was obtained from a study of PD-1 blockade in classical Hodgkin lymphoma (TCRdb year 2020). Turning to the overall study: Nivolumab dosing was 3 mg/kg intravenously every 2 weeks, continuing until either disease progression or unacceptable toxicity. The study used TCR beta sequencing and CyTOF to define a peripheral blood immune signature of response to PD-1 blockade in classical Hodgkin lymphoma. The study at large found these results: A significant rise by C4D1 was seen in CD4+ but not CD8+ TCR diversity (p=0.0027 vs p=0.16), with the rise being most apparent in complete responders (p=0.02). Baseline TCR diversity was reported to be lower in newly diagnosed patients than in healthy donors and to be lower still in relapsed/refractory patients. The study covered only a single clinical trial cohort, and the causes of the repertoire differences, possibly disease activity or prior therapy, were still not defined. Lower diversity was observed in patients in whom nivolumab was started less than 1 year after ASCT, and these patients were excluded from later analyses so that confounding by immune reconstitution would be avoided. Baseline diversity similar to that of newly diagnosed patients was observed in trial patients achieving complete response, whereas significantly lower diversity was observed in partial responders and progressors.

Genomic DNA was extracted with the Qiagen DNeasy kit from unsorted PBMCs and from negatively selected CD4+ and CD8+ fractions. TCR beta CDR3 regions were amplified by immunoSEQ multiplex PCR using primers annealing to V and J segments. A synthetic immune receptor repertoire was used to minimize amplification bias, and remaining bias was computationally removed after sequencing. In the authors' own workflow: Custom Python scripts were used to quantify repertoire diversity as the Shannon entropy index. Unsorted, CD4+ and CD8+ repertoires were analyzed separately, except in combined analyses where CD4+ and CD8+ sequences were merged in silico. Clonal expansion was defined as at least a 2-fold frequency increase after treatment relative to C1D1, with a pseudocount of 0.5 for undetected baseline clones. Singleton clones were defined as clones with 0 or 1 copy at C1D1, and non-singleton clones were defined as clones with 2 or more copies. Clones expanded in unsorted samples were annotated as CD4+, CD8+ or unknown by matching protein sequences in sorted samples from the same patient. Diversity changes from C1D1 to C4D1 were tested in paired samples using Wilcoxon tests. TCRdb took over this immuneACCESS table, retaining in-frame rearrangements with V and J assigned. Such tables are incomplete; in checked studies, under half of the missing clones stem from an unresolved V gene, and the remainder is unexplained. D and trimming were read from the DNA, whereas the V and J calls and clone size are those reported in that table. The sample includes 35,000 to 45,000 clones, with roughly 72% observed a single time. The ten largest make up approximately 3% of the sample.

The time point label of this sample denotes: cycle 2 day 1 (C2D1) of nivolumab. Every trial patient had relapsed following autologous stem cell transplantation, and prior brentuximab vedotin exposure was what differed among cohorts A, B and C. The trial cohort was composed of over 50 patients with relapsed/refractory classical Hodgkin lymphoma, for whom complete response, partial response or progressive disease was recorded as best overall response. Trial patients were treated with single-agent nivolumab in the multi-cohort phase II CheckMate 205 trial. An independent review committee assessed best overall response using the 2007 International Working Group response criteria. Trial PBMCs were collected just before the start of nivolumab (C1D1) and during therapy at cycle 2 day 1 and cycle 4 day 1. Peripheral blood was collected in 8 mL Vacutainer Cell Preparation Tubes, from which PBMCs were isolated by centrifugation and then cryopreserved.

Of note for this clone: The antigen this receptor binds is unknown. Nothing much larger sits one base from this clone, and base qualities are not available.

The sequence came from a human donor with classical Hodgkin lymphoma. This specimen consisted of peripheral blood mononuclear cells (PBMCs), obtained before the second cycle of nivolumab.

The sequenced DNA: TGCGCCAGCAGCCAAGAAAAGGGTGCGATTCCAGCTAATGAAAAACTGTTTTTT. This translates into CASSQEKGAIPANEKLFF. In this chain, TRBV4-3 is recombined with TRBJ1-4; the D gene cannot be resolved reliably. CDR1 and CDR2 were assigned from the germline V gene as LGHNA and YSLEER. V is cut by 0 bases and J by 3 bases, and the space between the germline ends is 17 bases. CDR3 length: 18 amino acids, cysteine to phenylalanine. The CDR3 DNA has 54 bases and is translated from base 1.